This T cell receptor beta chain was documented in a study of T cells after yellow fever vaccination. Synthesis of TCR cDNA relied on 5'RACE template switching, which attached a universal primer site and UMIs. In TCRdb, the 5' RACE reads were re-called with MiXCR into one record per CDR3 protein. The sample lists hundreds of thousands of distinct CDR3 sequences, approximately 21% occurring once. The CDR3 runs 16 residues. The germline V gene has CDR1 SGHTA and CDR2 FQGNSA. The J segment lost 7 bases and the V segment lost 2 bases, leaving 9 bases of the junction unmatched. The table lists this clonotype with a few counts.

The origin of this receptor is a man younger than 40 who received the YFV17D yellow fever vaccine. Sample: PBMCs, taken 15 days after the yellow fever booster vaccination. The V call is TRBV7-2, the J call TRBJ2-1; TRBD2 agrees at 9 bases. The CDR3 sequence is CASSLPLAGTMNEQFF. The CDR3 nucleotides read TGTGCCAGCAGCTTACCTCTAGCGGGAACGATGAATGAGCAGTTCTTC.